Listed below are T cell receptor beta chains from one sample, sequenced in a study of Graves' ophthalmopathy and Graves' hyperthyroidism. From the multiplex PCR reads, TCRdb called clonotypes with MiXCR, one entry per CDR3 protein. The table records roughly 300,000 distinct CDR3 sequences, 17% of them present only once. The source material was peripheral blood. The receptors shown here come from an adult man with Graves' ophthalmopathy. Each CDR3 is given without its conserved first and last residue.

j_gene	v_gene	CDR3aa
TRBJ2-2	TRBV18	ASSPDGELF
TRBJ1-1	TRBV20-1	SAPGTGKTEAF
TRBJ2-7	TRBV7-3	ASSLTGQDSWQY
TRBJ2-7	TRBV12-3/TRBV12-4	ASKGIVDEQY
TRBJ2-5	TRBV3-1	ASSLREGQETQY
TRBJ2-7	TRBV14	ASSQDWDRGYEQY
TRBJ2-5	TRBV28	ASSLRVRETQY
TRBJ1-1	TRBV5-1	ASRLRGPGTEAF
TRBJ2-1	TRBV7-3	ASSLTSDTNNEQF
TRBJ1-3	TRBV3-1	ASSQGTGGSGNTIY
TRBJ2-5	TRBV3-1	ASSQDLPSGGQETQY
TRBJ1-2	TRBV3-1	ASSQSTGIYGYT
TRBJ2-4	TRBV14	ASSQGGLIAKNIQY
TRBJ1-1	TRBV30	AWGVSPGAEAF
TRBJ1-1	TRBV20-1	SGGGRDNTEAF
TRBJ2-7	TRBV7-9	ASSRAVAGEQY
TRBJ1-1	TRBV5-1	ASSPRQGEGNTEAF
TRBJ2-7	TRBV2	AEDRGLYEQY
TRBJ2-5	TRBV5-1	ASSLGLAGVRQETQY
TRBJ2-7	TRBV6-1	ASGGLAVYEQY
TRBJ2-7	TRBV20-1	SALRGGALYEQY
TRBJ2-6	TRBV30	AWSAPGGGSGANVLT
TRBJ2-5	TRBV9	ASSLPGSRREPLGTQY
TRBJ2-5	TRBV6-5	ASSLTSGTLQETQY
TRBJ1-1	TRBV6-5	ASSYSGNAEAF